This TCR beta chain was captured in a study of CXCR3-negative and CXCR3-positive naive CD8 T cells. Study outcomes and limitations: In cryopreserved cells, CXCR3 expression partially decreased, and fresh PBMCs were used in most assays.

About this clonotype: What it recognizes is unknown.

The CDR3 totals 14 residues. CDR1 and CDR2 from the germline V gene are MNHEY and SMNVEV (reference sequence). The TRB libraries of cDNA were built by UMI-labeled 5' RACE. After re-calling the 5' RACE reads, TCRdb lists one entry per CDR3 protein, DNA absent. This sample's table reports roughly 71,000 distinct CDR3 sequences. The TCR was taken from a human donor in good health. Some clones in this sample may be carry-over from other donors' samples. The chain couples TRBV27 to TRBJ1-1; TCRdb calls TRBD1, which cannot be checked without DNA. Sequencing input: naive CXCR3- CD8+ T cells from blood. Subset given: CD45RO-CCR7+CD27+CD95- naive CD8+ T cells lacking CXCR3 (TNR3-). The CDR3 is CASNKIDSPTEAFF.